This TCR beta chain was sequenced for a study of blood T cell repertoires in COVID-19 (dated by TCRdb to 2018 to 2021). Regarding the complete study: Collaborator samples came from the United States, Italy and Spain and covered acute and convalescent phases of COVID-19. The material from the prospective study consisted of cDNA or gDNA derived from T cells, B-cell-depleted T cells, or PBMCs. Deeply sampled blood TCRbeta repertoires from subjects exposed to, actively infected with, or recovered from COVID-19 were included in the dataset. The samples were drawn from the first 160 participants of the ongoing ImmuneRACE study and from over a thousand subjects provided by 6 global collaborators. Where HLA class I and class II types were available, the types were taken from metadata supplied by the sample provider, not from assay-based typing. The repertoires were released in a freely available public database intended as a resource for research on the immune response to SARS-CoV-2. Nearly every sample came with metadata listing a de-identified subject ID, COVID-19 status, age in years and sex. Points the paper makes about the study in general: How much clinical and demographic metadata was included differed by source and by participant, and the metadata was provided uncurated.

Details on this clone: Its antigen target is currently unknown. At one end, the junction sequence differs from germline, possibly due to a read error. The identical CDR3 is also encoded by other nucleotide sequences in the sample.

The immunoSEQ Assay, a bias-controlled multiplex PCR, was used to amplify TCRbeta CDR3 regions from genomic DNA. The original methods were these. Nucleated cell counts per sample were estimated from amplification of reference gene primers within the assay. To quantify the absolute abundance of each unique TCRbeta CDR3 rearrangement, sequence reads were collapsed and filtered. Productive Simpson clonality was computed per sample as the square root of Simpson's diversity index over productive rearrangements. The table was pulled from immuneACCESS by TCRdb, which kept in-frame rearrangements only. Such tables lose some clones; where checked, under half of the loss comes from unresolved V genes, and the rest has no known cause. The DNA was the basis for D and trimming; V, J and clone size are from that table. The sample table shows more than 85,000 clones, and less than 80% are seen once. 4% to 5% of the sample rests with the top ten.

The CDR3 has 14 amino acids, counting the end cysteine and phenylalanine. Of all the DNA, just the CDR3 is kept, 42 bases in frame from base 1. The germline V gene sets CDR1 to SGHTA and CDR2 to FQGTGA. Each collaborating institution followed its own protocols to collect whole blood in K2EDTA tubes. Collaborator samples were shipped for TCRbeta analysis as frozen whole blood, isolated PBMCs, or DNA extracted from either sample type. Material for sequencing was peripheral blood. The V and J genes are TRBV7-3 and TRBJ1-2; the D region possibly corresponds to TRBD1 (5 bases align). This clonotype was obtained from a woman aged 45 to 65 with acute or convalescent COVID-19. The CDR3 protein sequence reads: CASRGGGTAYGYTF. In nucleotide form, the sequence is TGTGCCAGCAGGGGGGGAGGCACAGCCTATGGCTATACCTTC.